Below, 18 T cell receptor beta chains from the same sample are listed, as sequenced in a study of regulatory T cells in long-lasting Graves disease. Time point: newly diagnosed GD, antithyroid drugs for less than 3 months. The authors made the TCR library using RNA they extracted from PBMCs. Building the TCR beta libraries relied on iRepertoire HTBI primers, and CDR3 regions underwent Arm-PCR. One entry per CDR3 protein, called by TCRdb with MiXCR from the multiplex PCR reads. The sample yields 600,000 to 650,000 distinct CDR3 sequences, about 16% seen once. These records were also assigned to another study, of T cells in Graves' hyperthyroidism and ophthalmopathy.

The material was peripheral blood mononuclear cells (PBMCs), obtained at new diagnosis, from a patient treated with antithyroid drugs. The receptors originated from a woman aged 25 to 39 with Graves disease.

The chain joins TRBV18 to TRBJ1-1; tentatively, D is TRBD1 (6 bases). This CDR3 is built from 15 residues. From germline, CDR1 is KGHSH and CDR2 LQKENI. Trimming shortened V by 0 bases and J by 4 bases, and 12 bases separated the two germline ends. The CDR3 sequence is CASSPPGARGTEAFF. For the CDR3, the DNA is TGTGCCAGCTCACCACCGGGGGCGAGAGGCACTGAAGCTTTCTTT.

A word on this clonotype: One junction end does not reproduce the germline sequence, and a read error may be involved. The chain links TRBV5-1 to TRBJ2-7; 15 bases align to TRBD2. The CDR3 consists of 15 residues. Germline V gene lookup returns CDR1 SGHRS and CDR2 YFSETQ. CDR3 amino acids: CASSSGLAGGYEQNF. CDR3 coding DNA: TGCGCCAGCAGCTCGGGACTAGCGGGAGGATACGAGCAGAACTTC.

The chain couples TRBV5-6 to TRBJ2-1; D is unclear. Germline CDR1 and CDR2: SGHDT and YYEEEE. V dropped 7 bases and J dropped 1 base, with 18 bases sitting between them. The CDR3 has 16 amino acids. The CDR3 DNA follows: TGTGCCAGCTCCCTTTACGCCCGACTTTCCTACAATGAGCAGTTCTTC. This sequence encodes CASSLYARLSYNEQFF.

The chain joins TRBV15 to TRBJ1-2; no definite D call. Trimming removed 5 bases from V and 1 base from J, with 17 bases in between. Germline V gene lookup returns CDR1 LNHNV and CDR2 YYDKDF (reference sequence). The CDR3 is 16 residues long. CDR3 protein: CATSLRPGTFNYGYTF. CDR3 nucleotides: TGTGCCACCAGCCTACGGCCGGGTACATTTAACTATGGCTACACCTTC.

This clonotype has only a few counts. The chain combines TRBV2 with TRBJ2-3, with 11 bases lining up with TRBD2. Germline values: CDR1 SNHLY, CDR2 FYNNEI. The junction had 3 bases not matched to a gene; V was cut back by 3 bases and J by 4 bases. This CDR3 has 15 amino acids. The CDR3 sequence: CASSEGTSGADTQYF. The CDR3 DNA follows: TGTGCCAGCAGTGAGGGGACTAGCGGCGCAGATACGCAGTATTTT.

This clonotype was recorded a few times. This chain joins TRBV5-1 and TRBJ2-5; TRBD2 matches 9 bases. The V gene end was trimmed by 0 bases and the J gene end by 5 bases; junction bases not matched to a gene: 5. The CDR3 has 15 amino acids. The V gene's germline CDR1 is SGHRS and CDR2 YFSETQ. In DNA form, the CDR3 reads TGCGCCAGCAGCTTGGCGTTAGCGGGAGAGGAGACCCAGTACTTC. Protein sequence: CASSLALAGEETQYF.

This clonotype was observed many times. The chain recombines TRBV7-2 with TRBJ2-1; 10 bases agree with TRBD2. Trimming cost V 7 bases and J 10 bases; bases outside gene matches: 7. CDR3 length: 13 residues. The germline V gene encodes CDR1 SGHTA and CDR2 FQGNSA. The chain's CDR3 is CASTRVAGGEQFF. CDR3 DNA sequence: TGTGCCAGCACGAGGGTAGCGGGAGGCGAGCAGTTCTTC.

On this clonotype: At one boundary the junction diverges from the germline segment, which might be a read error. The CDR3 coding sequence is TGTGCCAGCAGCTTAGATCGGGCAGTCCTCGGTCCCTACGAGCAGGACTTC. This encodes CASSLDRAVLGPYEQDF. The chain couples TRBV7-9 to TRBJ2-7; the D is unclear. Germline V lookup: CDR1 SEHNR, CDR2 FQNEAQ (reference sequence). The CDR3 is 17 residues long.

There are many counts of this clonotype. The chain has TRBV5-5 and TRBJ2-1, with D possibly being TRBD1 (7 bases). V dropped 0 bases and J dropped 5 bases, with 15 bases sitting between them. This CDR3 region has 16 residues. CDR1 SGHKS and CDR2 YYEKEE come from the germline V gene (reference sequence). The CDR3 nucleotides are TGTGCCAGCAGCTTGGTTGCAGGGGGGTTACACAATGAGCAGTTCTTC. This codes for CASSLVAGGLHNEQFF. Full variable domain (outside the CDR3, taken from reference TRBV5-5 and TRBJ2-1): DAGVTQSPTHLIKTRGQQVTLRCSPISGHKSVSWYQQVLGQGPQFIFQYYEKEERGRGNFPDRFSARQFPNYSSELNVNALLLGDSALYLCASSLVAGGLHNEQFFGPGTRLTVL.

This clonotype was recorded at least ten times. The rearrangement joins TRBV9 to TRBJ1-4, with TRBD1 matching over 8 bases. This CDR3 is built from 14 residues. Germline CDR1 reads SGDLS; CDR2 reads YYNGEE. V trimming: 0 bases; J trimming: 7 bases; junction bases outside the gene matches: 2. For the CDR3, the DNA is TGTGCCAGCAGCGTAGGGACAGGGAGTGAAAAACTGTTTTTT. Translating gives CASSVGTGSEKLFF.

This chain links TRBV30 with TRBJ1-5; 10 bases match TRBD1. CDR1 is GTSNPN and CDR2 is SVGIG in the germline V gene (reference sequence). The CDR3 is 15 residues long. Losses at the gene ends were 1 base for V and 7 bases for J; bases not matched to a gene: 7. This CDR3 reads CAWSARDRGYQPQHF. DNA of the CDR3: TGTGCCTGGAGTGCCCGGGACAGGGGTTACCAGCCCCAGCATTTT.

This clonotype was detected a few times. The chain joins TRBV20-1 to TRBJ2-7, with 10 bases matching TRBD2. V was clipped by 6 bases and J by 2 bases; unmatched bases: 7. Germline CDR1 is DFQATT and CDR2 is SNEGSKA (reference sequence). The CDR3 spans 14 residues. The CDR3 DNA reads as TGCAGTGCGTCCGGGACTAGCGAGACCTACGAGCAGTACTTC. It is translated as CSASGTSETYEQYF.

The table lists this clonotype with many counts. The rearrangement uses TRBV7-2 and TRBJ2-1, with 9 nucleotides matching TRBD2. This CDR3 has 20 residues. V shed 4 bases, J shed 2 bases, and the junction held 18 bases outside the gene matches. Germline assignment: CDR1 SGHTA and CDR2 FQGNSA. The CDR3 DNA sequence: TGTGCCAGCAGCTCCCCTGGGCTTAGCGGGAGACTTCTAACCTACAATGAGCAGTTCTTC. This encodes CASSSPGLSGRLLTYNEQFF.

This clonotype was recorded many times. CDR3 sequence (DNA): TGTGCCACTAAGCTAGCGGGAGGATTCTACGAGCAGTACTTC. Translating gives CATKLAGGFYEQYF. The chain links TRBV6-1 to TRBJ2-7; 11 positions match TRBD2. Per the germline V gene, CDR1 is MNHNS and CDR2 is SASEGT. Trimming at V came to 10 bases and at J to 3 bases, leaving 8 bases not matched to a gene. The CDR3 spans 14 residues.

This clonotype was counted many times. This chain links TRBV3-1 with TRBJ1-4; 7 positions agree with TRBD1. V shed 4 bases and J 4 bases; nucleotides not matched to a gene: 9. CDR1 and CDR2 (germline): LGHDT, YNNKEL (reference sequence). The CDR3 spans 16 residues. CDR3 region: CASSLLTGANNEKLFF. The CDR3 DNA sequence: TGTGCCAGCAGCCTCTTAACAGGGGCAAATAATGAAAAACTGTTTTTT.

This clonotype has only a few counts. V is TRBV28 and J is TRBJ2-5; 16 bases are a match to TRBD2. CDR3 length: 15 amino acids. Losses at the gene ends were 11 bases for V and 2 bases for J; bases not matched to a gene: 5. Per germline, CDR1 MDHEN and CDR2 SYDVKM. Here the CDR3 DNA reads TGTGCCGGAGGGACTAGCGGGAGGGGGCAAGAGACCCAGTACTTC. Its protein is CAGGTSGRGQETQYF.

The chain combines TRBV30 with TRBJ1-5; D perhaps matches TRBD1 (6 bases). Trimming removed 2 bases from V and 4 bases from J, with 12 bases in between. Germline V gene sequence: CDR1 GTSNPN, CDR2 SVGIG (reference sequence). The CDR3 is 14 amino acids. CDR3 nucleotides: TGTGCCTGGAGTCCAGGGGCAGTGAATCAGCCCCAGCATTTT. Protein: CAWSPGAVNQPQHF.

Ten or more counts support this clonotype. This sequence joins TRBV28 and TRBJ1-6, with D possibly matching TRBD1 (5 bases). Between the trimmed V and J ends, which lost 5 bases and 4 bases, there was a span of 21 bases. Germline V gives CDR1 MDHEN, CDR2 SYDVKM. The CDR3 length is 18 residues. CDR3 in amino acids: CASSGGVAGSYYNSPLHF. In DNA, the CDR3 is TGTGCCAGCAGTGGGGGGGTTGCGGGAAGTTATTATAATTCACCCCTCCACTTT.